The clone carrying this TCR beta chain was observed a few times. The V segment lost 3 bases and the J segment 7 bases; nucleotides outside the gene matches: 4. This CDR3 contains 15 residues. Germline CDR1 KGHDR, CDR2 SFDVKD. This specimen belongs to a study of blood T cell repertoires in COVID-19. On the study more broadly: The analysed material was cDNA or gDNA that came from T cells, B-cell-depleted T cells, or PBMCs.

Sequencing was performed with immunoSEQ multiplex PCR; in TCRdb, only in-frame clones are kept and a portion is missing. Among around 340,000 clones listed, around 83% were seen once. The receptor comes from a man aged 25-45 years with active or convalescent COVID-19. Sequencing input: peripheral blood. The genes are TRBV24-1 and TRBJ2-1; 11 nucleotides align to TRBD1. CDR3 residues: CATSDLRDRGNEQFF. The DNA for the CDR3 is TGTGCCACCAGTGATCTCCGGGACAGGGGGAATGAGCAGTTCTTC.